A single sample is the source of the 5 T cell receptor beta chains below, sequenced in a study of shared clonotypes between healthy human individuals. CD8 cells regarded as naive lacked CD45RO, were positively chosen for CCR7, and omitted terminally differentiated effector memory CD45RA+ cells. Data came from immunoSEQ multiplex PCR; TCRdb stores just in-frame clones and leaves some out. The profile shows hundreds of thousands of clones, roughly 96% of them singletons. Sequenced material: naive CD8+ T cells sorted from blood. Source of these receptors: a woman between 25 and 40 years old in good health.

The chain couples TRBV5-1 to TRBJ2-3; D unclear. The germline CDR1 and CDR2 sequences are SGHRS and YFSETQ. This CDR3 region has 14 residues. Trimming took 3 bases from V and 2 from J, leaving 10 bases between them. In DNA, the CDR3 is TGCGCCAGCAGCTCAGAATTTTCCACAGATACGCAGTATTTT. Translated, it gives CASSSEFSTDTQYF.

The chain combines TRBV27 with TRBJ2-1; 7 bases are shared with TRBD2. Germline-derived CDR1 and CDR2 are MNHEY and SMNVEV (reference sequence). The CDR3 has 15 amino acids. V lost 5 bases and J lost 6; bases outside the gene matches: 10. The chain's CDR3 is CASSAGSLAVNEQFF. DNA of the CDR3: TGTGCCAGCAGTGCTGGGAGTCTAGCGGTCAATGAGCAGTTCTTC.

The chain links TRBV27 to TRBJ2-7; 7 bases map to TRBD1. The CDR3 sequence is 14 residues long. V dropped 8 bases and J dropped 3; count of bases not matched to a gene: 10. From germline, CDR1 is MNHEY and CDR2 SMNVEV (reference sequence). The CDR3 spells CASGDSAGGYEQYF. The CDR3 nucleotides read TGTGCCAGCGGGGACAGTGCGGGTGGCTACGAGCAGTACTTC.

V is TRBV27 and J is TRBJ1-2; possible D gene TRBD1, 5 bases. This CDR3 spans 13 amino acids. V lost 5 bases and J 3 bases, leaving 10 bases between the germline ends. CDR1 is MNHEY, CDR2 SMNVEV, per germline (reference sequence). The CDR3 loop reads CASSTGADYGYTF. The DNA for the CDR3 is TGTGCCAGCAGTACTGGGGCGGACTATGGCTACACCTTC.

V usage is TRBV19 and J usage is TRBJ2-6; 7 positions match TRBD1. V lost 3 bases and J lost 0; bases outside the gene matches: 8. In germline, CDR1 is LNHDA, CDR2 SQIVND (reference sequence). The CDR3 contains 18 residues. The chain's CDR3 is CASSIFGDSISGANVLTF. The CDR3 coding sequence is TGTGCCAGTAGTATCTTCGGGGACAGTATCTCTGGGGCCAACGTCCTGACTTTC.